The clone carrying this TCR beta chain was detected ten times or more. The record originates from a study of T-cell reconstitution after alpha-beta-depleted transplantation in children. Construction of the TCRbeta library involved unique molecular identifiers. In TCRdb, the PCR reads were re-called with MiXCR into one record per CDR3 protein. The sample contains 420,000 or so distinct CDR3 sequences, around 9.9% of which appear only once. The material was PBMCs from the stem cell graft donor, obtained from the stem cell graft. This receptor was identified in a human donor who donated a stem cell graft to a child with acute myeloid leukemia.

CDR3 amino acids: CSVVTSGISYNEQFF. CDR3 nucleotides: TGCAGCGTTGTTACTAGCGGCATCTCCTACAATGAGCAGTTCTTC. The chain employs TRBV29-1 and TRBJ2-1; TRBD2 aligns across 8 bases. V shed 4 bases, J shed 0 bases, and the junction held 5 bases outside the gene matches. This CDR3 is built from 15 residues. Germline loops: CDR1 SQVTM, CDR2 ANQGSEA.